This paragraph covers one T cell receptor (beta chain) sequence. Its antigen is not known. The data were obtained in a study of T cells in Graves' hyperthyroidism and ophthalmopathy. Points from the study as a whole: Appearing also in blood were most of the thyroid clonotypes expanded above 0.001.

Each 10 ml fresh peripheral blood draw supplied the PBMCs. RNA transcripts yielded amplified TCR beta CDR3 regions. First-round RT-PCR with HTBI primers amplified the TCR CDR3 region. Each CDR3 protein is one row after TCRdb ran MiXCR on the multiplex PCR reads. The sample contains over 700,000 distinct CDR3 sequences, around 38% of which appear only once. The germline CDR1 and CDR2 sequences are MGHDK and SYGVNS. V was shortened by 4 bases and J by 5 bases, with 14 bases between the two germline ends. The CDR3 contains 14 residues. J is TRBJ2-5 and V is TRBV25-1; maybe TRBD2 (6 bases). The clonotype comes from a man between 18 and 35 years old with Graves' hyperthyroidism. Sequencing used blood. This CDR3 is CASSAPDYGETQYF. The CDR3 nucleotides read TGTGCCAGCAGTGCTCCGGACTACGGGGAGACCCAGTACTTC.